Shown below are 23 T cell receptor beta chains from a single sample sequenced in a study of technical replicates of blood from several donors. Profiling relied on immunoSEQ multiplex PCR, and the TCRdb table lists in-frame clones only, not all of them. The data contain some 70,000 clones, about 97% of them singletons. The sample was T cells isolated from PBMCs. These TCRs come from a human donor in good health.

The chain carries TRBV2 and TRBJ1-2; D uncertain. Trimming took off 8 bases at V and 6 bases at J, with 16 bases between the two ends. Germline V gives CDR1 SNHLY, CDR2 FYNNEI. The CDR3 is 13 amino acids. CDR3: CASRRVGSNGYTF. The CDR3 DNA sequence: TGTGCCAGCCGGAGGGTAGGGAGTAATGGCTACACCTTC.

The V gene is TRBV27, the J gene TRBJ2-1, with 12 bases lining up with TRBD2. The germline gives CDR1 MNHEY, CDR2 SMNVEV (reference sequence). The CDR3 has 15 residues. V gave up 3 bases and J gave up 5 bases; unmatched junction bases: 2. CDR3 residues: CASSFRLAGDNEQFF. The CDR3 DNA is TGTGCCAGCAGTTTTAGACTAGCGGGAGACAATGAGCAGTTCTTC.

CDR3 amino acids: CASSLLRGTATNEKLFF. CDR3 nucleotides: TGTGCCAGCAGCTTATTGAGGGGGACAGCAACTAATGAAAAACTGTTTTTT. The V gene is TRBV5-5, the J gene TRBJ1-4, with TRBD1 matching over 7 bases. The V and J ends lost 2 bases and 0 bases, in that order; junction bases with no gene match: 7. Germline values: CDR1 SGHKS, CDR2 YYEKEE (reference sequence). The CDR3 sequence is 17 residues long.

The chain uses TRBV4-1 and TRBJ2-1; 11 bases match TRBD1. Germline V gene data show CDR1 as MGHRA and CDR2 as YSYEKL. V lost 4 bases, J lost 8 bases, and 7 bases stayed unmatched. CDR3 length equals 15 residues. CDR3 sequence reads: CASSLRDRGGDEQFF. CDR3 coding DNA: TGCGCCAGCAGCCTCCGGGACAGGGGGGGGGATGAGCAGTTCTTC.

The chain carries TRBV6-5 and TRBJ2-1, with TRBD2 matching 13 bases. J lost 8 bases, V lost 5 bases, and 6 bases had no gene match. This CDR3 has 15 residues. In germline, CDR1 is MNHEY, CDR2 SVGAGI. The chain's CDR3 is CASSRTSGSRHEQFF. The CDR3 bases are TGTGCCAGCAGTCGGACTAGCGGGAGTAGGCATGAGCAGTTCTTC.

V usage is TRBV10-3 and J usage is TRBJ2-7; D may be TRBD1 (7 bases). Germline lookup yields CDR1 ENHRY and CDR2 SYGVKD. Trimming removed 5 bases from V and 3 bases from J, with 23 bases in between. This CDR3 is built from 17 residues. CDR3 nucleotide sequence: TGTGCCATCAGTAGGATACCGAAGACAGGGAGGAACTACGAGCAGTACTTC. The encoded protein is CAISRIPKTGRNYEQYF.

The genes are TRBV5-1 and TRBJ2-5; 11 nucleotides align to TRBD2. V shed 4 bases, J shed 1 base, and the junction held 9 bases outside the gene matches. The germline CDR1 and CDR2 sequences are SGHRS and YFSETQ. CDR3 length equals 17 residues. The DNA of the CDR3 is TGCGCCAGCAGCGGACTAACGACTAGCGGGGTCCAAGAGACCCAGTACTTC. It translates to CASSGLTTSGVQETQYF.

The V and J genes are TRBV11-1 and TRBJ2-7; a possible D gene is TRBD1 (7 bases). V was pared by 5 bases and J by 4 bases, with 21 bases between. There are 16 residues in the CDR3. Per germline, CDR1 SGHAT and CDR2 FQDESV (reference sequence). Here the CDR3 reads CASSPEGQHTSYEQYF. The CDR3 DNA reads TGTGCCAGCAGCCCGGAGGGACAGCATACATCGTACGAGCAGTACTTC.

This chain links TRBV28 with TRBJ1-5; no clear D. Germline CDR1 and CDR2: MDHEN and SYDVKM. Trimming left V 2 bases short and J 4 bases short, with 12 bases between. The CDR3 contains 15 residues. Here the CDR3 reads CASSLVGYRNQPQHF. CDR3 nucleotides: TGTGCCAGCAGTTTAGTCGGTTACAGAAATCAGCCCCAGCATTTT.

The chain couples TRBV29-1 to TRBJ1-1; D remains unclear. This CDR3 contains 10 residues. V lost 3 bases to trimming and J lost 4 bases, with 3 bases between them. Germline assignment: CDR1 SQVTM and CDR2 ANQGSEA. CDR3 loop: CSVDITEAFF. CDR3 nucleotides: TGCAGCGTTGACATCACTGAAGCTTTCTTT. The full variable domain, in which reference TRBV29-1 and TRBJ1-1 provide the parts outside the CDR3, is SAVISQKPSRDICQRGTSLTIQCQVDSQVTMMFWYRQQPGQSLTLIATANQGSEATYESGFVIDKFPISRPNLTFSTLTVSNMSPEDSSIYLCSVDITEAFFGQGTRLTVV.

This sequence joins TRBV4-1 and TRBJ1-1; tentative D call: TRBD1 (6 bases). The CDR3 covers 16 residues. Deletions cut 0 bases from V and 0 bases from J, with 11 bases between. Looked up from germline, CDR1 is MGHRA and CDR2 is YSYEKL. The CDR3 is CASSQDLRTVNTEAFF. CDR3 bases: TGCGCCAGCAGCCAAGATCTGCGGACAGTGAACACTGAAGCTTTCTTT.

This CDR3 reads CASSLKGQGVRLGNTEAFF. The CDR3 nucleotides are TGTGCCAGCAGCTTAAAAGGACAGGGGGTCCGATTGGGAAACACTGAAGCTTTCTTT. The gene calls are TRBV7-9 and TRBJ1-1, with 10 bases identical to TRBD1. V shed 2 bases and J 2 bases; nucleotides not matched to a gene: 14. CDR3 length: 19 residues. The germline gives CDR1 SEHNR, CDR2 FQNEAQ (reference sequence).

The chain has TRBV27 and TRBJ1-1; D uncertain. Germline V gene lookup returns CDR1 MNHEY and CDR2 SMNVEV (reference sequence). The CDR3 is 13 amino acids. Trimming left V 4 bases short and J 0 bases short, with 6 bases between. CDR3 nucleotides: TGTGCCAGCAGTTACGGTCTGAACACTGAAGCTTTCTTT. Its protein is CASSYGLNTEAFF.

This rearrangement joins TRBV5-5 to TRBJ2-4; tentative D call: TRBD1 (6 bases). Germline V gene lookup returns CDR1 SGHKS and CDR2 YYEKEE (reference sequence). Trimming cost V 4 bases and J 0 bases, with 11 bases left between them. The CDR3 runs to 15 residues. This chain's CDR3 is CASSPGVLAKNIQYF. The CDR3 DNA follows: TGTGCCAGCAGCCCAGGGGTTCTAGCCAAAAACATTCAGTACTTC.

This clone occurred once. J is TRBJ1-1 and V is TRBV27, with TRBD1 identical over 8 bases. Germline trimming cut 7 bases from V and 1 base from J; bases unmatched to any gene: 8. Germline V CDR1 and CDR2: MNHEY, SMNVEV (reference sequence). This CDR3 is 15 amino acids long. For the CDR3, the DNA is TGTGCCAGCACTTGGGCAGGGGGCTGGAACACTGAAGCTTTCTTT. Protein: CASTWAGGWNTEAFF.

CDR3 in amino acids: CASMNRGLVETQYF. CDR3 bases: TGTGCCAGTATGAACAGGGGGTTAGTAGAGACCCAGTACTTC. The chain has TRBV19 and TRBJ2-5, with 8 positions matching TRBD1. Germline CDR1 is LNHDA and CDR2 is SQIVND (reference sequence). The CDR3 length is 14 residues. Losses at the gene ends were 7 bases for V and 4 bases for J; bases not matched to a gene: 8.

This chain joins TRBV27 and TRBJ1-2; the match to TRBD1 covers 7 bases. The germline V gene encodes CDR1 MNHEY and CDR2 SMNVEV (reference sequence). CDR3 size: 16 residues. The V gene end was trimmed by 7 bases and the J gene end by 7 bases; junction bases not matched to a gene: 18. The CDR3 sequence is CASTNLINRGNIGYTF. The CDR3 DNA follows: TGTGCCAGCACCAATCTGATAAACAGGGGAAATATTGGCTACACCTTC.

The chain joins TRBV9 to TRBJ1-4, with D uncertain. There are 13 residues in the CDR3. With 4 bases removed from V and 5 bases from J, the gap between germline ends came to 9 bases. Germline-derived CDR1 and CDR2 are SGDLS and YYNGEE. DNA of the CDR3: TGTGCCAGCAGCACTGAGGCAAATGAAAAACTGTTTTTT. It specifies CASSTEANEKLFF.

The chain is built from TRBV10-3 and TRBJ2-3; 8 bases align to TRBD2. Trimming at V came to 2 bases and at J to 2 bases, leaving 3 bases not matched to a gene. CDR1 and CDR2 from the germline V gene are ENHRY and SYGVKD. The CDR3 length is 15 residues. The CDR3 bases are TGTGCCATCAGTGAGGGACTAGCCGACACAGATACGCAGTATTTT. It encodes CAISEGLADTDTQYF.

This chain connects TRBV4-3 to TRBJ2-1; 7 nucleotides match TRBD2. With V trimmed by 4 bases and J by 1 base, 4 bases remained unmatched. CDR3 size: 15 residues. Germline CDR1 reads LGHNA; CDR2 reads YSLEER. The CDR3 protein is CASSPGGRSYNEQFF. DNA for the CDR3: TGCGCCAGCAGCCCCGGCGGGAGATCCTACAATGAGCAGTTCTTC.

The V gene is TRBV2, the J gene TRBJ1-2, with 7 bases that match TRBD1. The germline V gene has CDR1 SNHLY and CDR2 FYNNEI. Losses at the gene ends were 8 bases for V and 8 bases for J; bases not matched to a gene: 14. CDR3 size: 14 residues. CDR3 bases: TGTGCCAGCGGCCCAAGGGACAGTCTCCAAGGCTACACCTTC. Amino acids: CASGPRDSLQGYTF.

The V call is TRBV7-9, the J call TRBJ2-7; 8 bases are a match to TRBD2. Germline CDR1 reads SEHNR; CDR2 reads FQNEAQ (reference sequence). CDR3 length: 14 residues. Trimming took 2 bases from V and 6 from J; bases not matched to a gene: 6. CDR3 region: CASSLSAGGSEQYF. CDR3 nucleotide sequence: TGTGCCAGCAGCTTATCGGCGGGAGGATCCGAGCAGTACTTC.

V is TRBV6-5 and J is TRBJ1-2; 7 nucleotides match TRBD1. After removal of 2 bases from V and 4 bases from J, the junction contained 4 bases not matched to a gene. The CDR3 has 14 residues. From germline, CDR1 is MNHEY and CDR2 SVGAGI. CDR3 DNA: TGTGCCAGCAGTTACCAGGACAGGTCCTATGGCTACACCTTC. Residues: CASSYQDRSYGYTF.